This T cell receptor (beta chain) originates from a study of shared clonotypes between healthy human individuals. Generated by immunoSEQ multiplex PCR, the TCRdb table keeps only in-frame clones and is missing some. The sample yields some 2,000,000 clones, around 95% seen once. Germline assignment: CDR1 SGHVS and CDR2 FQNEAQ. Between the trimmed V and J ends, which lost 3 bases and 0 bases, there was a span of 6 bases. This CDR3 comprises 14 residues. The source of this sequence is a man aged 18 to 29 in good health. Sequenced input: naive CD4+ T cells sorted from blood. Subset of the sample: CD45RA+ positively selected. V gene TRBV7-8 combines with J gene TRBJ1-3; no definite D call. The CDR3 sequence is CASSFSVSGNTIYF. In DNA form, the CDR3 reads TGTGCCAGCAGCTTCTCAGTCTCTGGAAACACCATATATTTT.